A selection of T cell receptor beta chains follows, all from one sample in a study of T-cell memory formation after mild COVID-19. One entry per CDR3 protein, called by TCRdb with MiXCR from the 5' RACE reads. The data show around 300,000 distinct CDR3 sequences, approximately 12% seen once. The specimen was PBMCs or a T cell subset sorted from them (not recorded which). All receptors come from a man younger than 30 who had mild COVID-19 (a few samples of this study predate the infection). Cell type and time point are not known. Each CDR3 is given with its conserved first and last residue. A D gene is named only where the DNA matches it firmly. Where a row states a size, it is once, few, many or the class of an expanded clone; other rows omit it.

CDR3 DNA | CDR3 protein | D gene | V gene | clone size | J gene
TGTGCCAGCACCACAGAGGGGGGGCTCCCTAGATGGGAAAAACTGTTTTTT | CASTTEGGLPRWEKLFF | . | TRBV7-8 | once | TRBJ1-4
TGTGCCAGCACTACAACGAGGAGGATAGGTGAGCAGTTCTTC | CASTTTRRIGEQFF | . | TRBV6-2/TRBV6-3 | . | TRBJ2-1
TGTGCCAGCAGTTTACGGAGCGGGGGGGTAGATGAGCAGTTCTTC | CASSLRSGGVDEQFF | TRBD2 | TRBV12-3/TRBV12-4 | many | TRBJ2-1
TGTGCCAGCAGCTTTCTTAGCGGGGGGATCAATGAGCAGTTCTTC | CASSFLSGGINEQFF | TRBD2 | TRBV5-5 | many | TRBJ2-1
TGTGCCAGCAGCTTAACGTCGGACGGGTCACCCCTCCACTTT | CASSLTSDGSPLHF | . | TRBV11-1 | few | TRBJ1-6
TGCGCCAGCACCTCGGGGGGGGGGCCCCCAGATACGCAGTATTTT | CASTSGGGPPDTQYF | TRBD2 | TRBV23-1 | . | TRBJ2-3
TGTGCCAGCTCACCTACCCTTGGGACCACTGCCCAGGGGAACAATGAGCAGTTCTTC | CASSPTLGTTAQGNNEQFF | . | TRBV18 | . | TRBJ2-1
TGCAGTGCTCCATCCCTCCTGGTTAGGCACACTGAAGCTTTCTTT | CSAPSLLVRHTEAFF | . | TRBV20-1 | . | TRBJ1-1
TGTGCCAGCACCGACGCGGGGCTAGCGGGGGACAATGAGCAGTTCTTC | CASTDAGLAGDNEQFF | TRBD2 | TRBV27 | many | TRBJ2-1
TGTGCCGCCGCCCCATCAGGGACGGAGCTGTTTTTT | CAAAPSGTELFF | . | TRBV6-5 | . | TRBJ2-2
TGTGCCAGCAGTTTAGTTGGGAGAGGCTACACCTTC | CASSLVGRGYTF | . | TRBV12-3/TRBV12-4 | few | TRBJ1-2
TGTGCCAGCAGTCCTTCCGGGACTCAAGCCAACGTCCTGACTTTC | CASSPSGTQANVLTF | . | TRBV6-6 | . | TRBJ2-6
TGTGCCAGCAGTTACGACGGACAGGGGGGCACTGAAGCTTTCTTT | CASSYDGQGGTEAFF | TRBD1 | TRBV6-2/TRBV6-3 | few | TRBJ1-1
TGCGCCAGCAGCTTGGCCGAGGGAGGGACTGGAAACACCATATATTTT | CASSLAEGGTGNTIYF | . | TRBV5-1 | . | TRBJ1-3
TGCGCCAGCAGCCAAGGGGCATACCTGGAGACCCAGTACTTC | CASSQGAYLETQYF | . | TRBV4-1 | . | TRBJ2-5
TGTGCCAGCAGTGAAGGGATTCAGCCCCAGCATTTT | CASSEGIQPQHF | . | TRBV2 | few | TRBJ1-5
TGTGCCAGCAGCGGAGAGCCCAATAATCAGCCCCAGCATTTT | CASSGEPNNQPQHF | . | TRBV9 | . | TRBJ1-5
TGCAGCGTTCGGGGACTAGCGGGCGGTAGTGAGCAGTTCTTC | CSVRGLAGGSEQFF | TRBD2 | TRBV29-1 | many | TRBJ2-1
TGTGCCAGCAGCTCCGGAGGGTCAGGGTCTGGCTACACCTTC | CASSSGGSGSGYTF | . | TRBV7-2 | few | TRBJ1-2
TGTGCCAGCAGTTTGGACAGGCTGAAGACCCAGTACTTC | CASSLDRLKTQYF | TRBD1 | TRBV6-2/TRBV6-3 | few | TRBJ2-5
TGCAGTGTTGTTCCTTCTTTGGGACTAGCGGACCAAGAGACCCAGTACTTC | CSVVPSLGLADQETQYF | TRBD2 | TRBV20-1 | few | TRBJ2-5
TGTGCCACCAGTGATTTACAGGGGTGGAATGAGCAGTTCTTC | CATSDLQGWNEQFF | TRBD1 | TRBV24-1 | . | TRBJ2-1
TGTGCCAGCGAAACAGGGGGCACCGGGGAGCTGTTTTTT | CASETGGTGELFF | TRBD1 | TRBV6-1 | . | TRBJ2-2
TGCAGTGCTCCTGGTTCTAGCGGGGGGTCAGACGAGCAGTACTTC | CSAPGSSGGSDEQYF | TRBD2 | TRBV20-1 | few | TRBJ2-7
TGCGCCAGCAGCCGAGAAGGGGGTCGCACAGATACGCAGTATTTT | CASSREGGRTDTQYF | . | TRBV4-1 | . | TRBJ2-3
TGTGCCGCGGGACAGGTGAACACCGGGGAGCTGTTTTTT | CAAGQVNTGELFF | TRBD1 | TRBV24-1 | few | TRBJ2-2
TGTGCCAGCAGTTTGCAGCCGCAAAACATTCAGTACTTC | CASSLQPQNIQYF | . | TRBV12-3/TRBV12-4 | many | TRBJ2-4
TGCAGTGCTAGATACCGGGGGGACTCGAATGGGCAGTTCTTC | CSARYRGDSNGQFF | TRBD2 | TRBV20-1 | . | TRBJ2-1
TGTGCCAGCAGCCAAGATCGGGGACAGACTTATGAAAAACTGTTTTTT | CASSQDRGQTYEKLFF | TRBD1 | TRBV14 | many | TRBJ1-4
TGTGCCAGCACACGATTAGCGGGGGAGACAGATACGCAGTATTTT | CASTRLAGETDTQYF | TRBD2 | TRBV12-3/TRBV12-4 | . | TRBJ2-3
TGTGCCAGCTCACCACCGGACCGATCAGATACGCAGTATTTT | CASSPPDRSDTQYF | . | TRBV18 | . | TRBJ2-3
TGTGCCAGCAGTCTGAGGGCTATGGACGGGGAGCTGTTTTTT | CASSLRAMDGELFF | . | TRBV7-2 | . | TRBJ2-2
TGCGCCAGCAGCTTGAGTAGCAGCGCAGATACGCAGTATTTT | CASSLSSSADTQYF | . | TRBV5-1 | . | TRBJ2-3
TGTGCCAGCAGCCCACAGGTCCAAGAGACCCAGTACTTC | CASSPQVQETQYF | . | TRBV3-1 | . | TRBJ2-5
TGTGCCAGCAGCGAGGGACAGCCGAGCTCCTACAATGAGCAGTTCTTC | CASSEGQPSSYNEQFF | TRBD1 | TRBV9 | . | TRBJ2-1
TGTGCCAGCATTAACAGCGGGGCGGGCGCAGATACGCAGTATTTT | CASINSGAGADTQYF | TRBD2 | TRBV12-3/TRBV12-4 | few | TRBJ2-3
TGTGCCAGCAGCTTTGACATCCAAGAGACCCAGTACTTC | CASSFDIQETQYF | . | TRBV7-9 | many | TRBJ2-5
TGTGCCATCAGGGGACAGGGACTAGCGATAGATACGCAGTATTTT | CAIRGQGLAIDTQYF | . | TRBV10-3 | few | TRBJ2-3
TGTGCCGGGGGGCCGGCTAACACTGAAGCTTTCTTT | CAGGPANTEAFF | . | TRBV10-3 | . | TRBJ1-1
TGTGCCAGCTACCGGGGGGGCTCCCCCGGGGAGCAGTTCTTC | CASYRGGSPGEQFF | TRBD2 | TRBV19 | . | TRBJ2-1
TGCAGCGTTGGGACAGGGGATGGCTACACCTTC | CSVGTGDGYTF | TRBD1 | TRBV29-1 | few | TRBJ1-2
TGTGCCAGTAGTGCCGGGTACAGGGTGGGCACTGAAGCTTTCTTT | CASSAGYRVGTEAFF | . | TRBV19 | few | TRBJ1-1
TGTGCCAGCAGTGAAGGAGGGTTGAGGACTGAAGCTTTCTTT | CASSEGGLRTEAFF | . | TRBV6-1 | few | TRBJ1-1
TGCGCCAGCAGCTTGACAGGGATCTACGAGCAGTACTTC | CASSLTGIYEQYF | . | TRBV5-1 | few | TRBJ2-7
TGCGCCAGCAAGTCAGGGGGACTAGCGGAGACCCAGTACTTC | CASKSGGLAETQYF | TRBD2 | TRBV5-1 | few | TRBJ2-5
TGTGCCAGCAGTTTATGGACAGCAAATGAGCAGTTCTTC | CASSLWTANEQFF | . | TRBV6-2/TRBV6-3 | . | TRBJ2-1